This TCR beta chain was identified in a study of regulatory T cells in long-lasting Graves disease. Arm-PCR of CDR3 regions with iRepertoire HTBI primers generated TCR beta libraries. TCRdb recomputed calls from the multiplex PCR reads with MiXCR, one row per CDR3 protein. The data hold approximately 440,000 distinct CDR3 sequences, with roughly 17% observed a single time. Time point given: newly diagnosed GD, antithyroid drugs for less than 3 months. TCR sequences were obtained from RNA taken from PBMCs. There are many counts of this clonotype. No antigen is known for it. Broader study findings: Compared with new cases, persistent Graves' patients showed reduced TCR diversity.

CDR3 length equals 17 residues. Deletions cut 1 base from V and 6 bases from J, with 22 bases between. Looked up from germline, CDR1 is DFQATT and CDR2 is SNEGSKA (reference sequence). This sample also belongs to another study, concerning T cells in Graves' hyperthyroidism and ophthalmopathy. Per that paper: Using the HTBI primer set, a first-round RT-PCR was run on the TCR CDR3. Also found in blood were most expanded thyroid clonotypes above 0.001.

The source was peripheral blood mononuclear cells (PBMCs), collected at new diagnosis, from a patient treated with antithyroid drugs. The chain combines TRBV20-1 with TRBJ2-4; D is possibly TRBD2 (7 bases). The source is a man aged 35 to 55 with Graves disease. CDR3 protein: CSARGEGVTRSLNIQYF. The CDR3 DNA is TGCAGTGCTAGAGGGGAGGGGGTAACTAGGAGTCTAAACATTCAGTACTTC.